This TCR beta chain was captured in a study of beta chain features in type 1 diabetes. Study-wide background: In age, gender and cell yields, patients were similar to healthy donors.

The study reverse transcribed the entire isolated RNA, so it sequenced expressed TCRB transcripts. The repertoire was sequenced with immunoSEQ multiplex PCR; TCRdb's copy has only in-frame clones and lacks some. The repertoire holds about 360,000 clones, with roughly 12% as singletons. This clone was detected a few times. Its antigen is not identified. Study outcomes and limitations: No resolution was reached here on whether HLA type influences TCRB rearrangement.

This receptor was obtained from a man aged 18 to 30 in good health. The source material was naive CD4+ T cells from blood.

CDR3 protein: CASSPGGAKSTF. CDR3 coding DNA: TGTGCCAGCAGTCCCGGGGGGGCGAAGAGCACCTTC. V gene TRBV5-6 combines with J gene TRBJ1-2; weak D call: TRBD1 (6 bases). Germline V gene sequence: CDR1 SGHDT, CDR2 YYEEEE. V lost 5 bases, J lost 13 bases, and 18 bases lay in between. This CDR3 spans 12 amino acids.